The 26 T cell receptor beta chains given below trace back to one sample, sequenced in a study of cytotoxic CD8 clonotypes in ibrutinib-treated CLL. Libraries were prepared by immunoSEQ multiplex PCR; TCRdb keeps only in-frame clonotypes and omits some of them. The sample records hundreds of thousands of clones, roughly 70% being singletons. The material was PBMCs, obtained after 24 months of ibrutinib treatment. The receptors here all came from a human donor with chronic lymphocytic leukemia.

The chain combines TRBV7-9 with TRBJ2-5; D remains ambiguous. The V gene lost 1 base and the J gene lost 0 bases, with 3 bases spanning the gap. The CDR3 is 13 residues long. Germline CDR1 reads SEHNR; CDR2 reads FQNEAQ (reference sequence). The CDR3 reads CASSLVNQETQYF. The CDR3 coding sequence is TGTGCCAGCAGCTTAGTTAACCAAGAGACCCAGTACTTC.

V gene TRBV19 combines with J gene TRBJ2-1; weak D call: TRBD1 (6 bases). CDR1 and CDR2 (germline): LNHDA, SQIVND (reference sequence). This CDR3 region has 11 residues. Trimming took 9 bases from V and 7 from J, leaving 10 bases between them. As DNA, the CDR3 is TGTGCCAGCCGACAGGTTAATGAGCAGTTCTTC. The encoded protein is CASRQVNEQFF.

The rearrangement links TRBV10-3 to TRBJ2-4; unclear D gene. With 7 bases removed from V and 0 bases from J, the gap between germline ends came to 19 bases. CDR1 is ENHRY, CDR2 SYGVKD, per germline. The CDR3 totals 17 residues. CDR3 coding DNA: TGTGCCATCACCCTTAGGTACAGAATCCGAGCCAAAAACATTCAGTACTTC. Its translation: CAITLRYRIRAKNIQYF.

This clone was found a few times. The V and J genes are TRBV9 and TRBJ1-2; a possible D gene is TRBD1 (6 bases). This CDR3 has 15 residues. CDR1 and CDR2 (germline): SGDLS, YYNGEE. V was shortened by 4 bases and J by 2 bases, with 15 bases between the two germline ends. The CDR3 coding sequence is TGTGCCAGCAGCCCTAGCGCCCAGGGGAACTATGGCTACACCTTC. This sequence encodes CASSPSAQGNYGYTF.

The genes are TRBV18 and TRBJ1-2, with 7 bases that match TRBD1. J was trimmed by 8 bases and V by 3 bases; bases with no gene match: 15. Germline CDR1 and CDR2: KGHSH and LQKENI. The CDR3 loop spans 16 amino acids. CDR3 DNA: TGTGCCAGCTCACCGGACCCCGGGACAGCCTCGGGGGGCTACACCTTC. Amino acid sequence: CASSPDPGTASGGYTF.

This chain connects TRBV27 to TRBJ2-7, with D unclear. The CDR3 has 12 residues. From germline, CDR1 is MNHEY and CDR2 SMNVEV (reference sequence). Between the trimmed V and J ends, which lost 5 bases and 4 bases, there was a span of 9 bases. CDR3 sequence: CASSGPGYEQYF. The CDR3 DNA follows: TGTGCCAGCAGTGGCCCCGGGTACGAGCAGTACTTC.

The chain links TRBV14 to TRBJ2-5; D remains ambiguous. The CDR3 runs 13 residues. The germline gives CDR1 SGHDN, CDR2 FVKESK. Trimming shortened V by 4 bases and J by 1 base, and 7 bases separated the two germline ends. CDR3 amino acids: CASSLYVQETQYF. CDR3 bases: TGTGCCAGCAGCCTCTACGTCCAAGAGACCCAGTACTTC.

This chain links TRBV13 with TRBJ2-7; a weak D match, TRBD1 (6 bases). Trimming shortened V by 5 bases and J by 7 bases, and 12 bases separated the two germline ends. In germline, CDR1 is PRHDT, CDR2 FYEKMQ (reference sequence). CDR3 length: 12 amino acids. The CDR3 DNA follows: TGTGCCAGCAGCGGGCAGGGGCGTGAGCAGTACTTC. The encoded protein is CASSGQGREQYF. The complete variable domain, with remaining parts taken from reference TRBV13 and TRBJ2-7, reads AAGVIQSPRHLIKEKRETATLKCYPIPRHDTVYWYQQGPGQDPQFLISFYEKMQSDKGSIPDRFSAQQFSDYHSELNMSSLELGDSALYFCASSGQGREQYFGPGTRLTVT.

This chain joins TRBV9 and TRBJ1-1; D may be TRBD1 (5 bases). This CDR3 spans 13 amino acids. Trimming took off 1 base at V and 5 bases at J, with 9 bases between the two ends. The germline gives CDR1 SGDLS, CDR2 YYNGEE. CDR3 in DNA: TGTGCCAGCAGCGTACGACCAGGGACTGAAGCTTTCTTT. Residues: CASSVRPGTEAFF. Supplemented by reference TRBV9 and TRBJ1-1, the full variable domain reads DSGVTQTPKHLITATGQRVTLRCSPRSGDLSVYWYQQSLDQGLQFLIQYYNGEERAKGNILERFSAQQFPDLHSELNLSSLELGDSALYFCASSVRPGTEAFFGQGTRLTVV.

The CDR3 sequence is CATPGRETQYF. DNA of the CDR3: TGTGCCACCCCGGGACGGGAGACCCAGTACTTC. V usage is TRBV2 and J usage is TRBJ2-5; D possibly uses TRBD1 or TRBD2 (5 bases each). V dropped 10 bases and J dropped 5 bases, with 11 bases sitting between them. Germline V gives CDR1 SNHLY, CDR2 FYNNEI. The CDR3 is 11 amino acids. The full variable domain, with the rest looked up from reference TRBV2 and TRBJ2-5, is EPEVTQTPSHQVTQMGQEVILRCVPISNHLYFYWYRQILGQKVEFLVSFYNNEISEKSEIFDDQFSVERPDGSNFTLKIRSTKLEDSAMYFCATPGRETQYFGPGTRLLVL.

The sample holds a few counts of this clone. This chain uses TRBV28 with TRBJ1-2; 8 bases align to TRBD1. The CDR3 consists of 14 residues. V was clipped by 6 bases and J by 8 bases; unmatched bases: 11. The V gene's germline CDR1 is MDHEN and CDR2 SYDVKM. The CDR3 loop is CASSPSQGARGYTF. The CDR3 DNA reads TGTGCCAGCAGCCCCTCGCAGGGGGCACGAGGCTACACCTTC.

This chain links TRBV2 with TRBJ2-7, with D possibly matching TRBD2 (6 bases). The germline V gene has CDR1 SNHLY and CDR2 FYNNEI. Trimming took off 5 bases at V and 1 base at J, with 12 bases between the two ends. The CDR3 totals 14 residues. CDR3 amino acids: CASSPTSRSYEQYF. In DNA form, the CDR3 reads TGTGCCAGCAGTCCGACTAGTAGGTCCTACGAGCAGTACTTC.

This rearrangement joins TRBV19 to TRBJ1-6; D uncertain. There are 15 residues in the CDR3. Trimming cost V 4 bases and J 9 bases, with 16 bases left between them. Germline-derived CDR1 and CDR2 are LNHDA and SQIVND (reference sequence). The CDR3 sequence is CASSTRGSLGSPLHF. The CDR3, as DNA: TGTGCCAGTAGTACCCGCGGCAGTCTCGGTTCACCCCTCCACTTT.

As DNA, the CDR3 is TGCGCCAGCAGCTTGAGGACAGGGGGCGATGAGCAGTTCTTC. Translating it yields CASSLRTGGDEQFF. The chain joins TRBV5-1 to TRBJ2-1; 11 nucleotides agree with TRBD1. This CDR3 contains 14 residues. Germline V CDR1 and CDR2: SGHRS, YFSETQ. Trimming at V came to 1 base and at J to 8 bases, leaving 2 bases not matched to a gene.

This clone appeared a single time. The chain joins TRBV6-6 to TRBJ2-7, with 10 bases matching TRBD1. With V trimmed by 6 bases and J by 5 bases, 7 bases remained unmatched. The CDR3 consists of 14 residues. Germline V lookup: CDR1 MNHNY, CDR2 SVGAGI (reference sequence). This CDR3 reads CASRRTGGVDEQYF. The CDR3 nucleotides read TGTGCCAGCAGACGGACAGGGGGAGTCGACGAGCAGTACTTC.

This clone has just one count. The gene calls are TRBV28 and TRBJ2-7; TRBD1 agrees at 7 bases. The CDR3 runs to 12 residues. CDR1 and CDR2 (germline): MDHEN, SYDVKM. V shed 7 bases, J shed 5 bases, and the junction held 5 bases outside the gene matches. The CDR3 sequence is CASNAGGDEQYF. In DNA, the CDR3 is TGTGCCAGCAATGCAGGGGGTGACGAGCAGTACTTC.

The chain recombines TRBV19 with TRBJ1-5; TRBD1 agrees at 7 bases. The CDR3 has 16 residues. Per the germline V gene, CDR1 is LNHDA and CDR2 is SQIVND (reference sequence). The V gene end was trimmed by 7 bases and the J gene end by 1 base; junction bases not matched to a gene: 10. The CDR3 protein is CASTTTDRVSNQPQHF. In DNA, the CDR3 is TGTGCCAGTACCACCACTGACAGGGTAAGCAATCAGCCCCAGCATTTT. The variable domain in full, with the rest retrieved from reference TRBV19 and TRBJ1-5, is DGGITQSPKYLFRKEGQNVTLSCEQNLNHDAMYWYRQDPGQGLRLIYYSQIVNDFQKGDIAEGYSVSREKKESFPLTVTSAQKNPTAFYLCASTTTDRVSNQPQHFGDGTRLSIL.

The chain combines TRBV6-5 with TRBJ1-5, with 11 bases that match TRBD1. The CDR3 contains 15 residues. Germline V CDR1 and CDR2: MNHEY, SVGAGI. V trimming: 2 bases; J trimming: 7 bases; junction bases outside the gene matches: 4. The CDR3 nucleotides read TGTGCCAGCAGTTACACGGGACAGGGGGGACAGCCCCAGCATTTT. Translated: CASSYTGQGGQPQHF.

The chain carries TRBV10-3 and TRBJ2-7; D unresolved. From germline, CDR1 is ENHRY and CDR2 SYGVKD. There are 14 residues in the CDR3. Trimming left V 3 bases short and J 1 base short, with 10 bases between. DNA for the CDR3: TGTGCCATCAGTGAATTCTCGGGTTCCTACGAGCAGTACTTC. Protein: CAISEFSGSYEQYF.

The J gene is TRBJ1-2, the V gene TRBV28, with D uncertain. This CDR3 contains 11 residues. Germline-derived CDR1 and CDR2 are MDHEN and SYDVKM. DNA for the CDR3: TGTGTAGTTGAGGCTAACTATGGCTACACCTTC. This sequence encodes CVVEANYGYTF.

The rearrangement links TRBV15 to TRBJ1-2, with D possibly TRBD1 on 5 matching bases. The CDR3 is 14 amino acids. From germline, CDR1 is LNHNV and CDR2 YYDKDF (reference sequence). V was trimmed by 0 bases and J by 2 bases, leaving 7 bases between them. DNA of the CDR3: TGTGCCACCAGCAGAGAACAGGAGAACTATGGCTACACCTTC. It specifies CATSREQENYGYTF.

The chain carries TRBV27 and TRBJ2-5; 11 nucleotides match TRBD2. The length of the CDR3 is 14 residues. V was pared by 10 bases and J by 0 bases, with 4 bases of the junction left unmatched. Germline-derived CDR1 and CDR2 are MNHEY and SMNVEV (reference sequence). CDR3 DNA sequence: TGTGCCACCCGACTAGCGGGAAACCAAGAGACCCAGTACTTC. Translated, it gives CATRLAGNQETQYF.

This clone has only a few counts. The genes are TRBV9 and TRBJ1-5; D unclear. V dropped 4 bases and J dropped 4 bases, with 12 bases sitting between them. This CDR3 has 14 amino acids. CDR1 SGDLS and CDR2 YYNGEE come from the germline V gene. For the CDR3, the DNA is TGTGCCAGCAGCCCTAGGTGGGAGAATCAGCCCCAGCATTTT. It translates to CASSPRWENQPQHF.

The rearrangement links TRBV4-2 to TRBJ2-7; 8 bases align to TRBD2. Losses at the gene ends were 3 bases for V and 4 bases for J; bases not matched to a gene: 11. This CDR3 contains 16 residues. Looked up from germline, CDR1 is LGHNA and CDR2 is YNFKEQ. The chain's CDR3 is CASSQELAETEYEQYF. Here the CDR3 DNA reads TGTGCCAGCAGCCAGGAACTAGCGGAGACGGAATACGAGCAGTACTTC.

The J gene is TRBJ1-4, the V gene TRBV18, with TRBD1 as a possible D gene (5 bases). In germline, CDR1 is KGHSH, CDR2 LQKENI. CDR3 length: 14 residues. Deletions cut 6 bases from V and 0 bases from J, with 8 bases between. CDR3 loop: CASSDTATNEKLFF. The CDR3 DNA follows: TGTGCCAGCTCGGACACTGCAACTAATGAAAAACTGTTTTTT.

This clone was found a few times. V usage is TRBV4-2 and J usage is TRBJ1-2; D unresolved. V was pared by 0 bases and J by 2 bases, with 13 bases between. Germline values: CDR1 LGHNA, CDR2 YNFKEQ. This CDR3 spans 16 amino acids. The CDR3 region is CASSQEWFGENYGYTF. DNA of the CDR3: TGTGCCAGCAGCCAAGAATGGTTCGGGGAGAACTATGGCTACACCTTC.